Following are 31 T cell receptor beta chains from one sample sequenced in a study of blood T cell repertoires in COVID-19. This table comes from immunoSEQ multiplex PCR, and its TCRdb copy is limited to in-frame clones, with some not included. Counted here are around 200,000 clones, approximately 87% occurring once; the ten biggest clones make up around 1%. The material sequenced was peripheral blood. These receptors were obtained from a woman younger than 35 who had recovered from COVID-19.

The rearrangement links TRBV2 to TRBJ2-3; 10 bases align to TRBD2. The CDR3 has 17 residues. Germline V gene sequence: CDR1 SNHLY, CDR2 FYNNEI. With 4 bases clipped from V and 1 base from J, the junction kept 8 bases outside the gene matches. The CDR3 DNA is TGTGCCAGCAGTGCCGGGACTAGCGCCGACCGCACAGATACGCAGTATTTT. It codes for CASSAGTSADRTDTQYF.

The chain employs TRBV6-6 and TRBJ2-7; D is undetermined. The V and J ends lost 4 bases and 7 bases respectively, with 11 bases between them. The CDR3 is made up of 12 amino acids. The germline V gene encodes CDR1 MNHNY and CDR2 SVGAGI (reference sequence). This CDR3 is CASSLSGEEQYF. CDR3 nucleotide sequence: TGTGCCAGCAGTTTAAGTGGTGAGGAGCAGTACTTC.

The chain carries TRBV24-1 and TRBJ1-2; D is uncertain. This CDR3 spans 14 amino acids. CDR1 is KGHDR and CDR2 is SFDVKD in the germline V gene. Trimming cost V 3 bases and J 5 bases, with 12 bases left between them. CDR3 region: CATSDPGLSYGYTF. The CDR3 DNA reads TGTGCCACCAGTGATCCAGGTTTGTCTTATGGCTACACCTTC.

The chain uses TRBV16 and TRBJ2-1; 10 positions match TRBD1. Germline V gene data show CDR1 as KGHSY and CDR2 as FQNENV. The CDR3 is made up of 18 amino acids. Germline trimming cut 4 bases from V and 4 bases from J; bases unmatched to any gene: 13. CDR3 DNA sequence: TGTGCCAGCAGCCCGCCCGACAGGGGGCCAGAGGCTTACAATGAGCAGTTCTTC. It codes for CASSPPDRGPEAYNEQFF.

J is TRBJ2-2 and V is TRBV20-1; 9 nucleotides match TRBD2. V lost 3 bases and J lost 5; bases outside the gene matches: 4. The CDR3 has 14 amino acids. Looked up from germline, CDR1 is DFQATT and CDR2 is SNEGSKA (reference sequence). The CDR3 reads CSASSGSGTGELFF. The CDR3 nucleotides are TGCAGTGCTAGTAGCGGGAGTGGTACCGGGGAGCTGTTTTTT.

The gene calls are TRBV4-3 and TRBJ2-2; 7 bases match TRBD2. Trimming removed 0 bases from V and 3 bases from J; junction bases left unmatched: 4. The CDR3 loop spans 16 amino acids. Germline lookup yields CDR1 LGHNA and CDR2 YSLEER. The DNA for the CDR3 is TGCGCCAGCAGCCAAGATCTTGGACTAGACACCGGGGAGCTGTTTTTT. Its translation is CASSQDLGLDTGELFF.

The chain combines TRBV20-1 with TRBJ2-5; no clear D. Germline values: CDR1 DFQATT, CDR2 SNEGSKA (reference sequence). V dropped 3 bases and J dropped 2 bases, with 7 bases sitting between them. This CDR3 is 12 amino acids long. For the CDR3, the DNA is TGCAGTGCTAGTTACAGTCAAGAGACCCAGTACTTC. Its translation is CSASYSQETQYF.

This chain uses TRBV19 with TRBJ1-5; unclear D gene. From germline, CDR1 is LNHDA and CDR2 SQIVND (reference sequence). Trimming cost V 4 bases and J 11 bases, with 9 bases left between them. The CDR3 spans 11 residues. CDR3 nucleotides: TGTGCCAGTAGTAGCAGACTGGCCCAGCATTTT. Its translation: CASSSRLAQHF.

This clone appeared once. This chain uses TRBV6-1 with TRBJ1-4; D gene uncertain. Per the germline V gene, CDR1 is MNHNS and CDR2 is SASEGT. The CDR3 consists of 14 residues. Trimming shortened V by 2 bases and J by 8 bases, and 12 bases separated the two germline ends. Here the CDR3 reads CASSESRIREKLFF. In DNA, the CDR3 is TGTGCCAGCAGTGAAAGCAGGATCAGGGAAAAACTGTTTTTT.

The chain uses TRBV4-3 and TRBJ1-1; 8 nucleotides line up with TRBD1. CDR3 size: 16 residues. Germline loops: CDR1 LGHNA, CDR2 YSLEER. Unmatched junction bases numbered 8, after V lost 2 bases and J lost 3 bases. For the CDR3, the DNA is TGCGCCAGCAGCCAAAGCGCCAGGGGGCTGGACACTGAAGCTTTCTTT. Amino acid sequence: CASSQSARGLDTEAFF.

The V and J genes are TRBV7-2 and TRBJ2-3; 9 positions agree with TRBD2. In germline, CDR1 is SGHTA, CDR2 FQGNSA. The CDR3 covers 16 residues. Unmatched junction bases numbered 6, after V lost 5 bases and J lost 0 bases. The CDR3 DNA sequence: TGTGCCAGCAGCCTATTAGCGGGGGCCAGCACAGATACGCAGTATTTT. It translates to CASSLLAGASTDTQYF.

The chain uses TRBV11-2 and TRBJ2-7, with 13 positions matching TRBD2. The V and J ends lost 0 bases and 1 base, in that order; junction bases with no gene match: 6. The CDR3 runs to 18 residues. The germline V gene encodes CDR1 SGHAT and CDR2 FQNNGV. This CDR3 reads CASSLDWGLAGRSYEQYV. In DNA form, the CDR3 reads TGTGCCAGCAGCTTAGATTGGGGACTAGCGGGAAGGTCCTACGAGCAGTACGTC.

This chain joins TRBV19 and TRBJ1-1; TRBD1 matches 8 bases. The germline V gene encodes CDR1 LNHDA and CDR2 SQIVND (reference sequence). The CDR3 runs 12 residues. Trimming removed 5 bases from V and 10 bases from J; junction bases left unmatched: 6. CDR3 residues: CASSPSTGVAFF. In DNA, the CDR3 is TGTGCCAGTAGTCCGTCGACAGGGGTAGCTTTCTTT.

The V and J genes are TRBV6-2 or TRBV6-3 and TRBJ2-5, with TRBD2 identical over 7 bases. The CDR3 is 16 residues long. The V and J ends lost 6 bases and 2 bases, in that order; junction bases with no gene match: 12. Looked up from germline, CDR1 is MNHEY and CDR2 is SVGEGT. CDR3 region: CASSPERAGRQETQYF. CDR3 DNA sequence: TGTGCCAGCAGCCCCGAGAGAGCGGGGCGACAAGAGACCCAGTACTTC.

The chain employs TRBV18 and TRBJ1-6; D call uncertain. Germline-derived CDR1 and CDR2 are KGHSH and LQKENI. Deletions cut 3 bases from V and 0 bases from J, with 9 bases between. The CDR3 spans 16 residues. The CDR3 region is CASSPWTVSYNSPLHF. CDR3 sequence (DNA): TGTGCCAGCTCACCTTGGACTGTCTCCTATAATTCACCCCTCCACTTT.

This rearrangement joins TRBV18 to TRBJ2-3, with 8 bases identical to TRBD2. The CDR3 sequence is 16 residues long. Germline-derived CDR1 and CDR2 are KGHSH and LQKENI. J lost 0 bases, V lost 4 bases, and 6 bases had no gene match. The CDR3 DNA is TGTGCCAGCTCACGAACTACTAGCGGAAGCACAGATACGCAGTATTTT. It codes for CASSRTTSGSTDTQYF.

This clone was seen a few times. This chain uses TRBV29-1 with TRBJ2-1; D possibly corresponds to TRBD1 (5 bases). With 0 bases removed from V and 0 bases from J, the gap between germline ends came to 9 bases. The CDR3 is made up of 15 amino acids. In germline, CDR1 is SQVTM, CDR2 ANQGSEA. The DNA of the CDR3 is TGCAGCGTTGAAGACCGACAGAGCTCCTACAATGAGCAGTTCTTC. It specifies CSVEDRQSSYNEQFF.

Comment on this clone: Other nucleotide sequences from this sample produce the same CDR3. The chain couples TRBV6-2 or TRBV6-3 to TRBJ1-2; 7 positions match TRBD1. Looked up from germline, CDR1 is MNHEY and CDR2 is SVGEGT. The trim removed 0 bases at V and 8 bases at J, leaving 3 bases unmatched. The CDR3 covers 13 residues. CDR3 in amino acids: CASSYSTGYGYTF. DNA of the CDR3: TGTGCCAGCAGTTACTCGACAGGGTACGGCTACACCTTC.

This clone was seen only once. The chain has TRBV7-7 and TRBJ2-2, with a tentative D call TRBD2 (6 bases). The CDR3 runs to 14 residues. Germline V gene lookup returns CDR1 SSHAT and CDR2 FNYEAQ (reference sequence). Trimming cost V 4 bases and J 7 bases, with 13 bases left between them. DNA of the CDR3: TGTGCCAGCAGCTCCGTGGAGGGGAGCGGGGAGCTGTTTTTT. This codes for CASSSVEGSGELFF.

This sequence joins TRBV5-1 and TRBJ2-7; 7 nucleotides agree with TRBD1. The CDR3 is 14 residues long. Trimming removed 0 bases from V and 6 bases from J; junction bases left unmatched: 6. Germline V CDR1 and CDR2: SGHRS, YFSETQ. The CDR3 reads CASSLGQGSREQYF. The CDR3 nucleotides read TGCGCCAGCAGCTTGGGACAGGGCAGCCGCGAGCAGTACTTC.

In nucleotides, the CDR3 is TGTGCCAGCAGCTTAGGTGCAGGTCGGCCCCAAGAGACCCAGTACTTC. This sequence encodes CASSLGAGRPQETQYF. The chain has TRBV7-6 and TRBJ2-5; no clear D. The germline V gene encodes CDR1 SGHVS and CDR2 FNYEAQ. The CDR3 loop spans 16 amino acids. Trimming removed 1 base from V and 1 base from J, with 13 bases in between.

V usage is TRBV21-1 and J usage is TRBJ2-2; TRBD2, as called in the table, went unchecked against the DNA. TRBV21-1 is noted as a pseudogene. CDR3 length equals 15 residues. For the CDR3, the DNA is TGTGCCAGCAGCTGGTTCGGGGAAAACACCGGGGAGCTGTTTTTT. This gives the protein CASSWFGENTGELFF.

V is TRBV5-1 and J is TRBJ1-6; TRBD1 aligns across 9 bases. Trimming removed 4 bases from V and 10 bases from J; junction bases left unmatched: 15. The germline V gene has CDR1 SGHRS and CDR2 YFSETQ. The CDR3 has 17 residues. The DNA of the CDR3 is TGCGCCAGCAGCCTTCCCGGGACAGGGCTGGGGAAATCACCCCTCCACTTT. It yields the protein CASSLPGTGLGKSPLHF.

The rearrangement uses TRBV10-3 and TRBJ2-3; possibly TRBD2 for D (5 bases). The germline CDR1 and CDR2 sequences are ENHRY and SYGVKD. Trimming removed 6 bases from V and 5 bases from J, with 9 bases in between. The CDR3 totals 12 residues. The CDR3 DNA sequence: TGTGCCATCAGCGCTCGGGAAGATACGCAGTATTTT. Translation gives CAISAREDTQYF.

This chain uses TRBV5-1 with TRBJ2-2; 11 bases map to TRBD2. The CDR3 contains 17 residues. CDR1 SGHRS and CDR2 YFSETQ come from the germline V gene. The junction had 7 bases not matched to a gene; V was cut back by 1 base and J by 5 bases. This CDR3 reads CASSLTSGGLLTGELFF. The CDR3 nucleotides are TGCGCCAGCAGCTTGACTAGCGGGGGACTTTTGACCGGGGAGCTGTTTTTT.

Notes on this clone: An end of the junction differs from the germline gene, which may be a read error. The CDR3 DNA reads as TGTGCCACCAGCAGAGAGCGGTATCGGGGGGCTACTGCAGCTTTCTTT. It encodes CATSRERYRGATAAFF. The V gene is TRBV15, the J gene TRBJ1-1; possibly TRBD1 for D (6 bases). Germline values: CDR1 LNHNV, CDR2 YYDKDF (reference sequence). The CDR3 extends over 16 amino acids. Filled out from reference TRBV15 and TRBJ1-1, the complete variable domain reads DAMVIQNPRYQVTQFGKPVTLSCSQTLNHNVMYWYQQKSSQAPKLLFHYYDKDFNNEADTPDNFQSRRPNTSFCFLDIRSPGLGDTAMYLCATSRERYRGATAAFFGQGTRLTVV.

This clone was seen just once. The chain couples TRBV19 to TRBJ1-6; TRBD1 aligns across 8 bases. Germline V gene data show CDR1 as LNHDA and CDR2 as SQIVND (reference sequence). The ends lost 9 bases at V and 12 bases at J; junction bases unmatched: 10. The CDR3 covers 13 residues. The CDR3 DNA reads as TGTGCCAGCTCAGGGGGCCCATTGGTACCCCTCCACTTT. Protein sequence: CASSGGPLVPLHF.

This chain links TRBV3-1 (or the pseudogene TRBV3-2) with TRBJ2-5; D not resolved. The CDR3 runs 14 residues. Trimming cost V 1 base and J 3 bases, with 9 bases left between them. CDR1 LGHDT and CDR2 YNNKEL come from the germline V gene (reference sequence). In DNA, the CDR3 is TGTGCCAGCAGCCAAGTTACAAGTAAAGAGACCCAGTACTTC. Amino acids: CASSQVTSKETQYF.

The chain recombines TRBV9 with TRBJ1-2; 9 bases fit TRBD1. V gave up 2 bases and J gave up 7 bases; unmatched junction bases: 9. The CDR3 covers 15 residues. From germline, CDR1 is SGDLS and CDR2 YYNGEE. The CDR3 is CASSVGTGKSRGYTF. The CDR3 nucleotides are TGTGCCAGCAGCGTTGGGACAGGGAAATCGCGTGGCTACACCTTC.

There are a few counts of this clone. The chain links TRBV6-5 to TRBJ2-1; D gene unclear. Germline loops: CDR1 MNHEY, CDR2 SVGAGI. The CDR3 contains 15 residues. V lost 2 bases and J 3 bases, leaving 11 bases between the germline ends. DNA of the CDR3: TGTGCCAGCAGTTACGACCCTAGGATCTACAATGAGCAGTTCTTC. Translation: CASSYDPRIYNEQFF.

The chain combines TRBV5-8 with TRBJ1-4, with D unresolved. The CDR3 has 16 amino acids. Trimming removed 4 bases at V and 9 bases at J, with 22 bases between. Germline lookup yields CDR1 SGHTS and CDR2 YDEGEE. The chain's CDR3 is CASSPWVGNREKKLFF. CDR3 nucleotides: TGTGCCAGCAGCCCGTGGGTAGGGAATCGGGAGAAAAAACTGTTTTTT. Full variable domain (outside the CDR3, taken from reference TRBV5-8 and TRBJ1-4): EAGVTQSPTHLIKTRGQQATLRCSPISGHTSVYWYQQALGLGLQFLLWYDEGEERNRGNFPPRFSGRQFPNYSSELNVNALELEDSALYLCASSPWVGNREKKLFFGSGTQLSVL.